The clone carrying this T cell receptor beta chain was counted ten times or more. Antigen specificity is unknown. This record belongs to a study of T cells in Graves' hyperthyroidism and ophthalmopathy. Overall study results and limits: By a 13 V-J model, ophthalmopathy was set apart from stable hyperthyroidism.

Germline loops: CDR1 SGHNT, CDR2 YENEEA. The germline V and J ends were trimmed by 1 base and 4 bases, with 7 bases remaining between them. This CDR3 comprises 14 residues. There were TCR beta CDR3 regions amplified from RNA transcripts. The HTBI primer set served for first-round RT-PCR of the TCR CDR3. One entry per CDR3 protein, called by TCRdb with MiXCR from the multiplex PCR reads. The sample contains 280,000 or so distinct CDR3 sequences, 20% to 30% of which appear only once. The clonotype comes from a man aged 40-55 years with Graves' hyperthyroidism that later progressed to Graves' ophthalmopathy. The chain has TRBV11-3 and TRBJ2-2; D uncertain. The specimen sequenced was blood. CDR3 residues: CASSLARTTGELFF. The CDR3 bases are TGTGCCAGCAGCTTAGCCAGGACCACCGGGGAGCTGTTTTTT.